The 10 T cell receptor beta chains reported below all come from one sample, sequenced in a study of control samples from healthy donors and cancer patients. Sequencing used immunoSEQ multiplex PCR; TCRdb keeps in-frame clones, though not all of them. The sample has more than 25,000 clones; around 91% are singletons. Source material: PBMCs. The receptors come from a man aged 50 to 59 with lung cancer.

The chain employs TRBV3-1 (or the pseudogene TRBV3-2) and TRBJ2-3, with D hard to call. The CDR3 runs to 14 residues. Germline V gene data show CDR1 as LGHDT and CDR2 as YNNKEL (reference sequence). V shed 3 bases and J shed 1 base, with 8 bases lying between them. The CDR3 DNA is TGTGCCAGCAGCCATGCCGGGCGCACAGATACGCAGTATTTT. Residues: CASSHAGRTDTQYF.

The chain is built from TRBV10-3 and TRBJ2-7, with 10 bases fitting TRBD2. This CDR3 spans 14 amino acids. Germline V CDR1 and CDR2: ENHRY, SYGVKD. After removal of 6 bases from V and 0 bases from J, the junction contained 2 bases not matched to a gene. CDR3 loop: CAIRRLAGSYEQYF. CDR3 bases: TGTGCCATCAGAAGACTAGCGGGCTCCTACGAGCAGTACTTC.

The chain couples TRBV6-1 to TRBJ2-6; D remains unclear. Between the trimmed V and J ends, which lost 3 bases and 2 bases, there was a span of 2 bases. Germline V gives CDR1 MNHNS, CDR2 SASEGT. The CDR3 is 13 amino acids. The CDR3 spells CASSDTGANVLTF. The CDR3 nucleotides are TGTGCCAGCAGTGATACTGGGGCCAACGTCCTGACTTTC.

The chain employs TRBV7-9 and TRBJ2-7; D is unclear. Trimming removed 5 bases from V and 3 bases from J, with 11 bases in between. The CDR3 covers 13 residues. Germline V gene sequence: CDR1 SEHNR, CDR2 FQNEAQ (reference sequence). The CDR3 sequence is CASSPTRNYEQYF. In DNA, the CDR3 is TGTGCCAGCAGCCCCACAAGAAACTACGAGCAGTACTTC. The complete variable domain, with remaining parts taken from reference TRBV7-9 and TRBJ2-7, reads DTGVSQNPRHKITKRGQNVTFRCDPISEHNRLYWYRQTLGQGPEFLTYFQNEAQLEKSRLLSDRFSAERPKGSFSTLEIQRTEQGDSAMYLCASSPTRNYEQYFGPGTRLTVT.

CDR3 coding DNA: TGTGCCAGCAGCCAAGGGGGCGGTATAGGGGTCACAGATACGCAGTATTTT. Amino acid sequence: CASSQGGGIGVTDTQYF. The V call is TRBV3-1 (or the pseudogene TRBV3-2), the J call TRBJ2-3, with a possible D match to TRBD1 (5 bases). Germline V gene sequence: CDR1 LGHDT, CDR2 YNNKEL (reference sequence). The CDR3 length is 17 residues. V gave up 1 base and J gave up 2 bases, with 16 bases separating them.

This clone was seen only a few times. The chain links TRBV7-2 to TRBJ2-1; D unresolved. Germline V CDR1 and CDR2: SGHTA, FQGNSA. The CDR3 totals 15 residues. Deletions cut 6 bases from V and 12 bases from J, with 24 bases between. Here the CDR3 reads CASSDIAFNTPGQFF. DNA for the CDR3: TGTGCCAGCAGTGATATAGCCTTCAATACCCCGGGGCAGTTCTTC.

The chain has TRBV3-1 (or the pseudogene TRBV3-2) and TRBJ2-3; maybe TRBD1 (6 bases). V lost 3 bases to trimming and J lost 2 bases, with 15 bases between them. The CDR3 is 16 residues long. In germline, CDR1 is LGHDT, CDR2 YNNKEL (reference sequence). Here the CDR3 DNA reads TGTGCCAGCAGCCAGTCCACAGGGTATCCCACAGATACGCAGTATTTT. Protein sequence: CASSQSTGYPTDTQYF.

The table lists this clone with a few counts. J is TRBJ2-5 and V is TRBV7-9; D gene unclear. The CDR3 sequence is 13 residues long. V was shortened by 3 bases and J by 1 base, with 6 bases between the two germline ends. Looked up from germline, CDR1 is SEHNR and CDR2 is FQNEAQ (reference sequence). CDR3 residues: CASSFVGQETQYF. The CDR3, as DNA: TGTGCCAGCAGCTTCGTGGGCCAAGAGACCCAGTACTTC.

The chain combines TRBV7-3 with TRBJ2-3; D call uncertain. The CDR3 consists of 13 residues. CDR1 is SGHTA and CDR2 is FQGTGA in the germline V gene. The V and J ends lost 0 bases and 4 bases respectively, with 5 bases between them. CDR3 residues: CASSLTSPDTQYF. For the CDR3, the DNA is TGTGCCAGCAGCTTAACTAGCCCAGATACGCAGTATTTT.

The genes are TRBV28 and TRBJ1-2, with 10 bases fitting TRBD1. Looked up from germline, CDR1 is MDHEN and CDR2 is SYDVKM. V lost 2 bases, J lost 8 bases, and 5 bases stayed unmatched. The CDR3 is made up of 14 amino acids. The CDR3 bases are TGTGCCAGCAGTTTAGCGGGACAGGGGAGAGGCTACACCTTC. Protein sequence: CASSLAGQGRGYTF.